The clone carrying this TCR beta chain came up a few times. The antigen is undetermined. The data belong to a study of cytomegalovirus exposure and HLA in healthy donors. The study's findings and limits: 164 TCR beta chains were listed as cytomegalovirus-associated. Being productive about 90% or about 30% of the time was typical of most TCR beta V segments in an earlier analysis.

The CDR3 is made up of 15 amino acids. CDR1 and CDR2 (germline): PRHDT, FYEKMQ (reference sequence). Trimming took off 2 bases at V and 0 bases at J, with 10 bases between the two ends. 60 Vbeta and 13 Jbeta primers were used in PCR. Repertoires were generated with immunoSEQ multiplex PCR, while TCRdb's copy carries only in-frame clones and drops some. The repertoire consists of about 120,000 clones, with 80% to 85% occurring once and the leading ten covering 3% to 4%. The chain recombines TRBV13 with TRBJ1-1, with D uncertain. The sequence came from a woman aged 25-40 years in good health and CMV-seronegative. Sequencing was performed on PBMCs. CDR3 loop: CASSLSRGMNTEAFF. CDR3 nucleotides: TGTGCCAGCAGCTTATCAAGAGGTATGAACACTGAAGCTTTCTTT.